The following is a TCR beta chain sequence with its context. It lacks a known antigen. At one end the junction does not follow the germline gene, possibly because of a read error. The CDR3 measures 13 amino acids from cysteine to phenylalanine. Solely the CDR3 DNA is kept, with 39 bases framed from the first base. Bulk UMI-based TCR sequencing was performed on four sorted CD4+ memory subsets (TCM, TEM, IL-7Rhigh TEMRA, IL-7R- TEMRA) to test a precursor-effector relationship among CD4 cytotoxic T cells. Cells were obtained from peripheral blood mononuclear cells isolated from human blood. This sample is drawn from a study of precursors of human CD4 cytotoxic T cells (dated by TCRdb to 2017 to 2018). Some background on the complete study: The bulk TCR-seq analysis covered CD4+ memory subsets from 13 to 15 donors in total. TCR-seq analysis of more than 13 donors yielded TCRalpha and TCRbeta chain sequences (table S7).

Data came from an Illumina MiSeq. The study's own analysis went as follows. The Shannon-Wiener index, calculated in VDJtools, was used to measure repertoire diversity. Expanded TCRbeta clonotypes were defined as those with a clonotype frequency of at least 3. Starting from the raw public reads, TCRdb applied fastp trimming at Q25, assembled clones with MiXCR and retained in-frame beta chains. CDR3 protein sequences are deduplicated, and each keeps its most common genes and DNA. The authors' filters were not applied to this entry. The table for this sample lists 80 to 110 distinct CDR3 sequences; roughly two thirds of them were counted only once. The top ten clones comprise 98% of the sample. Results the study describes overall, beyond this receptor: Only about 95% of the 14 donors were included in some of the bulk TCR-seq comparisons, which suggests that not every subset was available for every donor. Expanded effector clonotypes accounted for a larger share of IL-7Rhigh TEMRA clonotypes than of TEM or TCM clonotypes. Compared with TCM and TEM subsets, the IL-7Rhigh and IL-7R- TEMRA subsets had more restricted TCR repertoires, with lower diversity and more expanded clonotypes. According to the authors, an observational design in humans cannot definitively determine the direction of differentiation between precursor and effector cells.

Sequencing was carried out using memory CD4+ T cells from blood (PBMCs). This sequence uses TRBV12-3 or TRBV12-4 and TRBJ1-2, and 7 junction bases match TRBD1. This TCR was recovered from a human donor in good health. The DNA reads as follows: TGTGCCGGCAGTTTAGACAGGGTGGATGGCTACACCTTC. Its protein product is CAGSLDRVDGYTF.